Here is one T cell receptor (beta chain) with its context. The antigen remains unidentified. This sample is part of a study of T cell repertoires in cytomegalovirus infection. Across the whole study: As its CMV epitopes, the study selected recently identified HLA-C-restricted and well-studied HLA-B-restricted targets. Whole-study results and caveats: HLA-C-restricted TCR beta clonotypes specific for CMV led the ex vivo response.

The germline V and J ends were trimmed by 2 bases and 4 bases, with 5 bases remaining between them. This CDR3 is built from 12 residues. CDR1 is MGHDK and CDR2 is SYGVNS in the germline V gene. TCRdb re-called the reads through MiXCR, storing one row per CDR3 protein. This sample carries over 45,000 distinct CDR3 sequences, 20% to 25% of them seen once, and the ten largest clones take 70% to 90%. This chain connects TRBV25-1 to TRBJ2-5; D gene uncertain. The input for sequencing was CD8+ T cells from cultured PBMCs, taken from culture after CMV antigen stimulation. The receptor was isolated from a human donor in good health (CMV status not recorded). Some clones in this sample may be carry-over from other donors' samples. In DNA, the CDR3 is TGTGCCAGCAGTGAACCCCGAGAGACCCAGTACTTC. This codes for CASSEPRETQYF. The whole variable domain, filled in from reference TRBV25-1 and TRBJ2-5, reads EADIYQTPRYLVIGTGKKITLECSQTMGHDKMYWYQQDPGMELHLIHYSYGVNSTEKGDLSSESTVSRIRTEHFPLTLESARPSHTSQYLCASSEPRETQYFGPGTRLLVL.